The 20 T cell receptor beta chains below all came from one sample that was sequenced in a study of blood T cell repertoires in COVID-19. The data were produced by immunoSEQ multiplex PCR, yet TCRdb's version contains in-frame clones alone and is incomplete. This sample yields roughly 140,000 clones, of which 75% to 90% are seen a single time; around 8% belongs to the top ten. Sequencing was performed on peripheral blood. These receptors all stem from a woman aged 55-75 years with COVID-19, enrolled during active disease.

V gene TRBV5-1 combines with J gene TRBJ2-3; 13 positions agree with TRBD2. CDR1 is SGHRS, CDR2 YFSETQ, per germline. V lost 4 bases and J lost 0; bases outside the gene matches: 2. The CDR3 totals 16 residues. CDR3 sequence (DNA): TGCGCCAGCAGCGTGGGACTAGCGGGGAGCACAGATACGCAGTATTTT. This translates into CASSVGLAGSTDTQYF.

This clone was found once. The gene calls are TRBV14 and TRBJ1-3; D not certain. The CDR3 spans 20 residues. The V end lost 3 bases, the J end lost 1 base, and 25 bases lay between the germline ends. Germline lookup yields CDR1 SGHDN and CDR2 FVKESK. The CDR3 region has the DNA TGTGCCAGCAGCCATTTTTTGACCGGTCGGCAGACTGATTCTGGAAACACCATATATTTT. It encodes CASSHFLTGRQTDSGNTIYF.

The chain uses TRBV24-1 and TRBJ1-2; 9 bases align to TRBD1. Germline CDR1 and CDR2: KGHDR and SFDVKD. This CDR3 has 12 amino acids. V shed 9 bases and J 2 bases; nucleotides not matched to a gene: 0. The CDR3 sequence is CATGTGNYGYTF. The CDR3 DNA follows: TGTGCCACCGGGACAGGGAACTATGGCTACACCTTC.

The genes are TRBV21-1 and TRBJ2-5; TRBD1 is the table's D call and was not checked against the DNA. TRBV21-1 is an annotated pseudogene. The length of the CDR3 is 15 residues. DNA for the CDR3: TGTGCCAGCAGCCCTATCCCGGGACAGCAAGAGACCCAGTACTTC. Its translation: CASSPIPGQQETQYF.

The chain uses TRBV19 and TRBJ2-7; D may be TRBD1 (5 bases). The CDR3 is 15 amino acids. V lost 3 bases, J lost 0 bases, and 12 bases lay in between. Germline CDR1 LNHDA, CDR2 SQIVND (reference sequence). DNA of the CDR3: TGTGCCAGTAGTATGTTTCAGGGAAGCTCCTACGAGCAGTACTTC. Translated, it gives CASSMFQGSSYEQYF.

This sequence joins TRBV6-4 and TRBJ2-1; 10 nucleotides align to TRBD2. The CDR3 is 13 residues long. V shed 3 bases and J 12 bases; nucleotides not matched to a gene: 5. Germline loops: CDR1 MRHNA, CDR2 SNTAGT. In nucleotides, the CDR3 is TGTGCCAGCAGTGATGAACTAGCGGGGTTGCAGTTCTTC. Translation gives CASSDELAGLQFF.

The genes are TRBV27 and TRBJ1-2; the D is unclear. Germline loops: CDR1 MNHEY, CDR2 SMNVEV (reference sequence). The V gene lost 6 bases and the J gene lost 5 bases, with 19 bases spanning the gap. CDR3 length: 15 residues. The DNA of the CDR3 is TGTGCCAGCAGAACAGCGGACCCTTACGCTTATGGCTACACCTTC. Protein product: CASRTADPYAYGYTF.

The chain carries TRBV24-1 and TRBJ2-7, with a tentative D call TRBD1 (6 bases). Per the germline V gene, CDR1 is KGHDR and CDR2 is SFDVKD. CDR3 length equals 13 residues. V was clipped by 4 bases and J by 4 bases, with 10 bases between them. The CDR3 here is CATSEKQGYEQYF. CDR3 nucleotide sequence: TGTGCCACCAGTGAGAAACAGGGTTACGAGCAGTACTTC.

This rearrangement joins TRBV20-1 to TRBJ2-1; 8 bases map to TRBD2. Losses at the gene ends were 3 bases for V and 5 bases for J; bases not matched to a gene: 12. The CDR3 runs 16 residues. CDR1 is DFQATT and CDR2 is SNEGSKA in the germline V gene (reference sequence). The CDR3 reads CSASPPNLAGNNEQFF. The CDR3 nucleotides read TGCAGTGCTAGTCCTCCTAACTTAGCGGGGAACAATGAGCAGTTCTTC.

This clone was recorded once. The gene calls are TRBV5-1 and TRBJ2-1; 9 bases are a match to TRBD2. Germline V CDR1 and CDR2: SGHRS, YFSETQ. With V trimmed by 4 bases and J by 4 bases, 6 bases remained unmatched. This CDR3 has 15 amino acids. CDR3 residues: CASSRGGAGYNEQFF. CDR3 DNA sequence: TGCGCCAGCAGCCGCGGGGGGGCCGGGTACAATGAGCAGTTCTTC.

The V gene is TRBV30, the J gene TRBJ1-2; D perhaps matches TRBD1 (5 bases). Per the germline V gene, CDR1 is GTSNPN and CDR2 is SVGIG (reference sequence). CDR3 length equals 16 residues. With 0 bases removed from V and 4 bases from J, the gap between germline ends came to 18 bases. The CDR3 DNA reads TGTGCCTGGAGTGTAAAAGTCGCAGGGTGGGGCTATGGCTACACCTTC. This sequence encodes CAWSVKVAGWGYGYTF.

This clone was seen only once. CDR3 sequence: CASSLAQGARNTEAFF. CDR3 DNA sequence: TGTGCCAGCAGCTTGGCGCAGGGGGCGAGGAACACTGAAGCTTTCTTT. The chain recombines TRBV5-4 with TRBJ1-1; 8 positions match TRBD1. The V gene end was trimmed by 0 bases and the J gene end by 1 base; junction bases not matched to a gene: 5. The CDR3 loop spans 16 amino acids. CDR1 is SGHNT and CDR2 is YYREEE in the germline V gene (reference sequence).

This clone was seen once. The rearrangement uses TRBV20-1 and TRBJ1-4; the D is unclear. The germline V gene encodes CDR1 DFQATT and CDR2 SNEGSKA (reference sequence). The CDR3 extends over 11 amino acids. The V and J ends lost 0 bases and 13 bases respectively, with 9 bases between them. The CDR3 spells CSAREDAALFF. DNA for the CDR3: TGCAGTGCTAGAGAAGACGCGGCACTGTTTTTT.

The chain joins TRBV5-8 to TRBJ2-2, with D maybe TRBD1 (5 bases). The CDR3 runs 17 residues. The germline V gene has CDR1 SGHTS and CDR2 YDEGEE. Trimming stripped 1 base from V and 3 bases from J, with 16 bases between. The chain's CDR3 is CASSLPASGSDTGELFF. DNA of the CDR3: TGTGCCAGCAGCTTGCCCGCATCAGGGTCGGACACCGGGGAGCTGTTTTTT.

The rearrangement uses TRBV5-1 and TRBJ1-6, with D unresolved. The ends were cut back, 5 bases at V and 5 bases at J, with 11 bases in the middle. CDR1 is SGHRS, CDR2 YFSETQ, per germline. The CDR3 is 14 amino acids. CDR3 sequence: CASSGPADNSPLHF. As DNA, the CDR3 is TGCGCCAGCAGTGGCCCGGCGGATAATTCACCCCTCCACTTT.

The V call is TRBV27, the J call TRBJ1-6; a possible D gene is TRBD1 (5 bases). V was cut by 2 bases and J by 8 bases, with 13 bases left in between. The V gene's germline CDR1 is MNHEY and CDR2 SMNVEV (reference sequence). There are 15 residues in the CDR3. The CDR3: CASSLGVRAHSPLHF. The DNA for the CDR3 is TGTGCCAGCAGTTTAGGGGTCAGGGCACATTCACCCCTCCACTTT.

This chain connects TRBV18 to TRBJ1-1; TRBD1 aligns across 9 bases. The CDR3 loop spans 13 amino acids. Looked up from germline, CDR1 is KGHSH and CDR2 is LQKENI. After removal of 3 bases from V and 10 bases from J, the junction contained 6 bases not matched to a gene. The CDR3 protein is CASSPDGTGRAFF. The CDR3 region has the DNA TGTGCCAGCTCACCGGACGGGACAGGGAGAGCTTTCTTT.

This clone was recorded a few times. The rearrangement joins TRBV11-3 to TRBJ2-2; weak D call: TRBD2 (5 bases). Per the germline V gene, CDR1 is SGHNT and CDR2 is YENEEA. The CDR3 contains 14 residues. Trimming pared 4 bases from V and 5 bases from J, leaving 11 bases between. The CDR3 here is CASSYTSGTGELFF. CDR3 bases: TGTGCCAGCAGCTATACCTCGGGGACCGGGGAGCTGTTTTTT. Supplemented by reference TRBV11-3 and TRBJ2-2, the full variable domain reads EAGVVQSPRYKIIEKKQPVAFWCNPISGHNTLYWYLQNLGQGPELLIRYENEEAVDDSQLPKDRFSAERLKGVDSTLKIQPAELGDSAVYLCASSYTSGTGELFFGEGSRLTVL.

The gene calls are TRBV3-1 (or the pseudogene TRBV3-2) and TRBJ2-7, with 12 bases lining up with TRBD2. The CDR3 is 16 residues long. Germline lookup yields CDR1 LGHDT and CDR2 YNNKEL (reference sequence). Trimming cost V 0 bases and J 6 bases; bases outside gene matches: 6. The chain's CDR3 is CASSQEASGGALEQYF. The DNA of the CDR3 is TGTGCCAGCAGCCAAGAGGCTAGCGGGGGGGCCCTCGAGCAGTACTTC.

The rearrangement joins TRBV4-3 to TRBJ1-1; 7 bases are shared with TRBD1. Germline assignment: CDR1 LGHNA and CDR2 YSLEER. This CDR3 is built from 14 residues. V was clipped by 2 bases and J by 8 bases; unmatched bases: 8. Here the CDR3 DNA reads TGCGCCAGCAGCCAAAGACAGGGCGCAGGGGAAGCTTTCTTT. This gives the protein CASSQRQGAGEAFF.